This T cell receptor (beta chain) is drawn from a study of T cell changes during pregnancy in multiple sclerosis. This table comes from immunoSEQ multiplex PCR, and its TCRdb copy is limited to in-frame clones, with some not included. In the table there are around 75,000 clones, approximately 95% of which are singletons. The germline CDR1 and CDR2 sequences are SGHKS and YYEKEE (reference sequence). CDR3 length equals 13 residues. The V gene lost 4 bases and the J gene lost 7 bases, with 12 bases spanning the gap. The sequencing used CD4+ T cells from peripheral blood mononuclear cells, collected after pregnancy. The chain is built from TRBV5-5 and TRBJ1-5, with D maybe TRBD1 (6 bases). The source is a female donor with multiple sclerosis, enrolled in a pregnancy study. CDR3 DNA sequence: TGTGCCAGCAGCCCTGGACAGCACCAGCCCCAGCATTTT. Amino acid sequence: CASSPGQHQPQHF.